Each of the 2 T cell receptor beta chains below was sequenced from the same sample in a study of blood T cell repertoires in COVID-19. Assay: immunoSEQ multiplex PCR; the TCRdb copy retains only in-frame clones and omits some. Of 250,000 to 300,000 clones in the sample, approximately 83% were seen once. The material sequenced was peripheral blood. All receptors derive from a woman between 70 and 85 years old with acute or convalescent COVID-19.

The chain carries TRBV5-1 and TRBJ1-2; D is possibly TRBD1 (5 bases). Germline CDR1 reads SGHRS; CDR2 reads YFSETQ. The CDR3 length is 14 residues. Trimming shortened V by 0 bases and J by 4 bases, and 10 bases separated the two germline ends. CDR3 DNA: TGCGCCAGCAGCTTGGAGGGGATCAGCTATGGCTACACCTTC. Protein sequence: CASSLEGISYGYTF.

The J gene is TRBJ1-4, the V gene TRBV12-3 or TRBV12-4; D gene ambiguous. V lost 8 bases and J 14 bases, leaving 21 bases between the germline ends. This CDR3 has 13 residues. The CDR3 sequence is CASSQIAHRGLFF. CDR3 nucleotide sequence: TGTGCCAGCTCCCAAATAGCGCACCGTGGGCTGTTTTTT.